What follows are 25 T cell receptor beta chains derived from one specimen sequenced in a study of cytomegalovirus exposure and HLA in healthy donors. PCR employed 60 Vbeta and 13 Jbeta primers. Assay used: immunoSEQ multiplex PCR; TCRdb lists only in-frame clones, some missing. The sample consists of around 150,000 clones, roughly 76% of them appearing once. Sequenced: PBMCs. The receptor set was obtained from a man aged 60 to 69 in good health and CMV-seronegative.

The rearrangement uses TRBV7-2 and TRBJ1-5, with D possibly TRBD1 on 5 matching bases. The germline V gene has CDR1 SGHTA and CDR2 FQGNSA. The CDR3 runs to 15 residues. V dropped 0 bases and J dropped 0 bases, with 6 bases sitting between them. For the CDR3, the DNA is TGTGCCAGCAGCTTAGCCGGGGGTAGCAATCAGCCCCAGCATTTT. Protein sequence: CASSLAGGSNQPQHF.

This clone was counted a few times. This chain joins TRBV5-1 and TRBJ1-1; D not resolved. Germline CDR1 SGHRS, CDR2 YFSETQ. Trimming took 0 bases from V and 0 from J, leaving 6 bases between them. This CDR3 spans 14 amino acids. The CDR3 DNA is TGCGCCAGCAGCTTGGTCCCCATGAACACTGAAGCTTTCTTT. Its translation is CASSLVPMNTEAFF.

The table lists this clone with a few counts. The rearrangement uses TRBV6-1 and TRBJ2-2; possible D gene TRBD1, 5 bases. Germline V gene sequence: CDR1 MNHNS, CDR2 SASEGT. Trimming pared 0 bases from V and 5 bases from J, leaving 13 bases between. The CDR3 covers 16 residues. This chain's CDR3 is CASSEAQGFFTGELFF. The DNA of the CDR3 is TGTGCCAGCAGTGAAGCCCAGGGTTTTTTTACCGGGGAGCTGTTTTTT.

The CDR3 region has the DNA TGTGCCAGCAGCTTCAGGACAGGCGAGACCCAGTACTTC. This gives the protein CASSFRTGETQYF. The chain links TRBV5-8 to TRBJ2-5; the match to TRBD1 covers 7 bases. The CDR3 covers 13 residues. The V segment lost 2 bases and the J segment 5 bases; nucleotides outside the gene matches: 3. CDR1 and CDR2 from the germline V gene are SGHTS and YDEGEE. The full variable domain, with the rest looked up from reference TRBV5-8 and TRBJ2-5, is EAGVTQSPTHLIKTRGQQATLRCSPISGHTSVYWYQQALGLGLQFLLWYDEGEERNRGNFPPRFSGRQFPNYSSELNVNALELEDSALYLCASSFRTGETQYFGPGTRLLVL.

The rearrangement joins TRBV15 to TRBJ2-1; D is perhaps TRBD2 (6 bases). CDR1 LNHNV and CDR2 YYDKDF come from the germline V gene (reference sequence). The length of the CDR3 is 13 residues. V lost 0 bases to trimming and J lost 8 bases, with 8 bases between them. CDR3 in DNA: TGTGCCACCAGCAGAGATGGAGGGGATGAGCAGTTCTTC. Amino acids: CATSRDGGDEQFF.

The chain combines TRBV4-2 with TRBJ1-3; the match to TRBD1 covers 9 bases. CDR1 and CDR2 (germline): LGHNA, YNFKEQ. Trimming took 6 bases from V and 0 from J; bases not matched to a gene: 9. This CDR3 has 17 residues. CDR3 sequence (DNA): TGTGCCAGCAGTCAGCGGGGACAGGGAAGCTCTGGAAACACCATATATTTT. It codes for CASSQRGQGSSGNTIYF.

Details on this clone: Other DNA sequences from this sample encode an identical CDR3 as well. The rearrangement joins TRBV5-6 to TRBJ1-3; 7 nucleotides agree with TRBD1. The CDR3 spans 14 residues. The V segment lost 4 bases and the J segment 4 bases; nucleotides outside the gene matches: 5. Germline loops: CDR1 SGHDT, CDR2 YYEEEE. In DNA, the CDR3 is TGTGCCAGCAGCAGTACAGGGGCCGGAAACACCATATATTTT. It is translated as CASSSTGAGNTIYF.

The CDR3 loop reads CASRPSGVSNQPQHF. In DNA form, the CDR3 reads TGTGCCAGCAGACCCTCGGGGGTGAGCAATCAGCCCCAGCATTTT. The chain joins TRBV28 to TRBJ1-5; D possibly corresponds to TRBD1 (5 bases). The length of the CDR3 is 15 residues. In germline, CDR1 is MDHEN, CDR2 SYDVKM. V was clipped by 6 bases and J by 1 base, with 13 bases between them.

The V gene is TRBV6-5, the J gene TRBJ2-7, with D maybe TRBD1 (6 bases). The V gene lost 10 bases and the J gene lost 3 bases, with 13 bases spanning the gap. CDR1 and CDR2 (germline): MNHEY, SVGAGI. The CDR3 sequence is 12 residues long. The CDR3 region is CATATGDYEQYF. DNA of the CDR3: TGTGCCACCGCGACAGGAGACTACGAGCAGTACTTC.

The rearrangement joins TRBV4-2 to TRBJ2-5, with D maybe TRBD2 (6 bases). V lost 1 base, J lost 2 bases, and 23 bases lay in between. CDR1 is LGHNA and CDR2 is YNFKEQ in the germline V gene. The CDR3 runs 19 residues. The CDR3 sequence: CASSQGGGGAISGQETQYF. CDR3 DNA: TGTGCCAGCAGCCAAGGGGGTGGAGGGGCGATTTCGGGACAAGAGACCCAGTACTTC.

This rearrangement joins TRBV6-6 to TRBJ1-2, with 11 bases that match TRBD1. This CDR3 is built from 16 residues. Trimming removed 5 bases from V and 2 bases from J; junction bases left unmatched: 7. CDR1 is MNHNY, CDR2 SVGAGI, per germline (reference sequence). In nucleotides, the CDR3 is TGTGCCAGCAGTGGGCCGTGGACAGGGGGCAACTATGGCTACACCTTC. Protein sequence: CASSGPWTGGNYGYTF.

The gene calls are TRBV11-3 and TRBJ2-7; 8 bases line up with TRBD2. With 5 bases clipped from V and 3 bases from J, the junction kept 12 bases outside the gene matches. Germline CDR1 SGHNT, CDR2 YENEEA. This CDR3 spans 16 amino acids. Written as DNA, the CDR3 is TGTGCCAGCAGCCCTAGCGGGCTGACGAGCTTCTACGAGCAGTACTTC. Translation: CASSPSGLTSFYEQYF.

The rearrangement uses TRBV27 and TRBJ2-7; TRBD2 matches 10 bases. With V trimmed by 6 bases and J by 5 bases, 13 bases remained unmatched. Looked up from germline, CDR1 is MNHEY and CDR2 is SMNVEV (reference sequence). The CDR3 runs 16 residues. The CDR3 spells CASSRTSGLRVHEQYF. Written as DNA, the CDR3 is TGTGCCAGCAGCCGGACTAGCGGCCTGAGGGTTCACGAGCAGTACTTC.

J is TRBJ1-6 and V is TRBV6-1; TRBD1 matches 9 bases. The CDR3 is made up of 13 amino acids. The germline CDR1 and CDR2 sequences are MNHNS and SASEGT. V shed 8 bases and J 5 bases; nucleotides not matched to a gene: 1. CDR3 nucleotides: TGTGCCAGCGGGACAGGGAATAATTCACCCCTCCACTTT. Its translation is CASGTGNNSPLHF.

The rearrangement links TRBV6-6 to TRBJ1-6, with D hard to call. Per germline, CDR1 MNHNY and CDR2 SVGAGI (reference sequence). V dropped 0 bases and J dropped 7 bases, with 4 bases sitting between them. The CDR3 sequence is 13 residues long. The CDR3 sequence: CASSYSQNSPLHF. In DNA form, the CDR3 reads TGTGCCAGCAGTTACTCGCAGAATTCACCCCTCCACTTT.

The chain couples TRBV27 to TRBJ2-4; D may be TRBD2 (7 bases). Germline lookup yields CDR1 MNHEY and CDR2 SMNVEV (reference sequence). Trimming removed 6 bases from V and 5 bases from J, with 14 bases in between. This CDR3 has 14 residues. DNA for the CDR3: TGTGCCAGCAGCTGGAGGGGGGGCGAAAACATTCAGTACTTC. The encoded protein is CASSWRGGENIQYF.

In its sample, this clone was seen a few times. The CDR3 DNA is TGTGCCAGCAGCTTAGCGCAGGGGGGCAACAATGAAAAACTGTTTTTT. Amino acid sequence: CASSLAQGGNNEKLFF. The rearrangement links TRBV7-8 to TRBJ1-4; 7 positions match TRBD1. Losses at the gene ends were 0 bases for V and 5 bases for J; bases not matched to a gene: 6. Per the germline V gene, CDR1 is SGHVS and CDR2 is FQNEAQ. The CDR3 sequence is 16 residues long. Full variable domain (rest looked up from reference TRBV7-8 and TRBJ1-4): GAGVSQSPRYKVAKRGQDVALRCDPISGHVSLFWYQQALGQGPEFLTYFQNEAQLDKSGLPSDRFFAERPEGSVSTLKIQRTQQEDSAVYLCASSLAQGGNNEKLFFGSGTQLSVL.

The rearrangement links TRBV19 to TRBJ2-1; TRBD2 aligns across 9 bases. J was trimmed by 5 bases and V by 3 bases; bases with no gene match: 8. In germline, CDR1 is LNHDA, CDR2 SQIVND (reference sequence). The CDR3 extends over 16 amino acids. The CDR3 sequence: CASSIARLAGNNEQFF. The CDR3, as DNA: TGTGCCAGTAGTATTGCCCGGCTAGCGGGGAACAATGAGCAGTTCTTC.

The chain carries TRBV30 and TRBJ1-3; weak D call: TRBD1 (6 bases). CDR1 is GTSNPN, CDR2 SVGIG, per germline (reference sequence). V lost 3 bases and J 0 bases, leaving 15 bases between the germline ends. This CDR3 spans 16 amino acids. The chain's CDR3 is CAWRPLGTNSGNTIYF. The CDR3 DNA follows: TGTGCCTGGAGACCCCTGGGGACAAACTCTGGAAACACCATATATTTT.

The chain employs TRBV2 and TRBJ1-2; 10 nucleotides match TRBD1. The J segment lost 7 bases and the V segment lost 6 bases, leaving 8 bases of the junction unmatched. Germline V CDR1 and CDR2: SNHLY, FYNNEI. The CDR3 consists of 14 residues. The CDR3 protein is CASRKTGGAFGYTF. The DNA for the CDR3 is TGTGCCAGCAGAAAGACAGGGGGCGCCTTTGGCTACACCTTC.

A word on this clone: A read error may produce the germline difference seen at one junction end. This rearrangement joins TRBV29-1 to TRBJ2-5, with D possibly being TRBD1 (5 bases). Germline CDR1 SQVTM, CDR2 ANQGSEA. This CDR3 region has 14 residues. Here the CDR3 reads CGVRRRTGQETQYF. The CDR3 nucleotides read TGCGGCGTAAGACGCCGAACAGGCCAAGAGACCCAGTACTTC.

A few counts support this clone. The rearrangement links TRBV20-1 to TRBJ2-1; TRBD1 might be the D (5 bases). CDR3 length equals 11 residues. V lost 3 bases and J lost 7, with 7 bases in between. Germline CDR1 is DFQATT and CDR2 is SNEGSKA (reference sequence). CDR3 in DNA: TGCAGTGCTAGCCCAGGGAATGAGCAGTTCTTC. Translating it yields CSASPGNEQFF.

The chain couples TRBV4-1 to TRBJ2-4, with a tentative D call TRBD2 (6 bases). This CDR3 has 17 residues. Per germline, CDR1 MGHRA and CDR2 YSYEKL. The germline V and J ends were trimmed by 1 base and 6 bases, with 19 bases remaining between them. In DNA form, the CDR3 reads TGCGCCAGCAGCCAAGGTTTCATGGCGGGGTGGGTAAACATTCAGTACTTC. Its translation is CASSQGFMAGWVNIQYF.

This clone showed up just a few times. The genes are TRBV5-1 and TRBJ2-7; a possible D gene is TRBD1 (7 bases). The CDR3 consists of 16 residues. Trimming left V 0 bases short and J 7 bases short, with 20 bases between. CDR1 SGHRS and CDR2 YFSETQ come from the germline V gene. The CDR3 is CASSLGLGGGAGEQYF. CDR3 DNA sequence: TGCGCCAGCAGCTTGGGGCTAGGAGGGGGCGCTGGGGAGCAGTACTTC.

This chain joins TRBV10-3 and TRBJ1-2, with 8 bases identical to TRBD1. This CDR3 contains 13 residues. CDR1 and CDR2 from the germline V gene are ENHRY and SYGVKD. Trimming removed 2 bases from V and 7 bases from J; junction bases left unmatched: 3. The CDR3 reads CAISEGQGSGYTF. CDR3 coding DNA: TGTGCCATCAGTGAGGGACAGGGTTCTGGCTACACCTTC.